These 20 T cell receptor beta chains came from one sample sequenced in a study of post-analysis software for immune sequencing data. Prepared libraries of TCR beta cDNA carried unique molecular identifiers. Using its own MiXCR run on the PCR reads, TCRdb lists one record per CDR3 protein. The table lists some 890,000 distinct CDR3 sequences, roughly 50% of them singletons. What these receptors recognize is not known. Notes on the study in general: About five TRBV segments, including TRBV5-6, TRBV5-1 and TRBV20-1, were more frequent in patients than controls.

Input material: blood. These receptors were obtained from a girl between 5 and 17 years old with multiple sclerosis.

The chain employs TRBV9 and TRBJ2-5, with 7 positions matching TRBD2. The CDR3 spans 15 residues. V shed 2 bases, J shed 11 bases, and the junction held 15 bases outside the gene matches. Germline V lookup: CDR1 SGDLS, CDR2 YYNGEE. Here the CDR3 DNA reads TGTGCCAGCAGCGTCGCGACTAGCCCCGGGATGGAGCAGTACTTC. Its protein product is CASSVATSPGMEQYF.

This clonotype was detected once. V and J are TRBV20-1 and TRBJ2-5; D is possibly TRBD2 (6 bases). CDR1 DFQATT and CDR2 SNEGSKA come from the germline V gene (reference sequence). This CDR3 comprises 15 residues. V was cut by 6 bases and J by 0 bases, with 17 bases left in between. The CDR3 DNA is TGCAGTGCCCCACGGGCGGAGGGCAACCAAGAGACCCAGTACTTC. This gives the protein CSAPRAEGNQETQYF.

This clonotype was seen a few times. The CDR3 spells CSVEGTGIGGTQYF. CDR3 nucleotides: TGCAGCGTTGAAGGGACAGGGATTGGCGGGACGCAGTATTTT. The chain recombines TRBV29-1 with TRBJ2-3, with 8 bases matching TRBD1. The CDR3 length is 14 residues. The germline V gene has CDR1 SQVTM and CDR2 ANQGSEA. The junction had 9 bases not matched to a gene; V was cut back by 1 base and J by 9 bases.

This clonotype is a singleton in its sample. The chain carries TRBV20-1 and TRBJ1-2; the match to TRBD1 covers 11 bases. Germline V gene lookup returns CDR1 DFQATT and CDR2 SNEGSKA (reference sequence). Trimming took 5 bases from V and 5 from J; bases not matched to a gene: 7. The CDR3 consists of 14 residues. The CDR3: CSAGTGTGGYGYTF. In DNA form, the CDR3 reads TGCAGTGCTGGAACCGGGACAGGGGGGTATGGCTACACCTTC.

On this clonotype: A read error may produce the germline difference seen at one junction end. This chain links TRBV18 with TRBJ1-1; 11 nucleotides agree with TRBD1. The CDR3 is 17 amino acids. Germline CDR1 reads KGHSH; CDR2 reads LQKENI. This CDR3 reads CASSPPRTGGAYTEAFF. DNA for the CDR3: TGTGCCAGTTCACCACCGCGGACAGGGGGCGCCTACACTGAAGCTTTCTTT.

J is TRBJ2-1 and V is TRBV25-1, with unresolved D. The ends were cut back, 6 bases at V and 10 bases at J, with 10 bases in the middle. Germline V lookup: CDR1 MGHDK, CDR2 SYGVNS. This CDR3 is built from 11 residues. The CDR3 DNA is TGTGCCAGCAGGAGGACGGAAGAGCAGTTCTTC. This translates into CASRRTEEQFF.

In DNA, the CDR3 is TGTGCCAGCAGCGAGCCTTGGGACAATGAGCAGTTCTTC. This sequence encodes CASSEPWDNEQFF. J is TRBJ2-1 and V is TRBV27; D is unresolved. The V and J ends lost 6 bases and 5 bases respectively, with 11 bases between them. The germline V gene encodes CDR1 MNHEY and CDR2 SMNVEV (reference sequence). This CDR3 region has 13 residues.

This clonotype was recorded a few times. The rearrangement uses TRBV20-1 and TRBJ2-1; 12 bases are a match to TRBD2. In germline, CDR1 is DFQATT, CDR2 SNEGSKA (reference sequence). The CDR3 extends over 17 amino acids. V trimming: 6 bases; J trimming: 4 bases; junction bases outside the gene matches: 13. CDR3 sequence (DNA): TGCAGTGCCACGTCTCTACCGGGACTAGCGGGTTACAATGAGCAGTTCTTC. Its translation: CSATSLPGLAGYNEQFF.

This clonotype appeared a few times. The chain is built from TRBV20-1 and TRBJ2-7; the match to TRBD2 covers 8 bases. Germline V CDR1 and CDR2: DFQATT, SNEGSKA (reference sequence). This CDR3 contains 12 residues. J gave up 2 bases and V 3 bases, and 0 bases lay outside the gene matches. The CDR3 bases are TGCAGTGCTAGCGGGAGGGCCTACGAGCAGTACTTC. Translating it yields CSASGRAYEQYF.

This rearrangement joins TRBV12-3 or TRBV12-4 to TRBJ2-2, with 7 bases identical to TRBD2. The V segment lost 2 bases and the J segment 3 bases; nucleotides outside the gene matches: 3. This CDR3 spans 15 amino acids. CDR3: CASSLSGVDTGELFF. For the CDR3, the DNA is TGTGCCAGCAGTTTAAGCGGGGTGGACACCGGGGAGCTGTTTTTT.

This chain connects TRBV20-1 to TRBJ2-4; no clear D gene. Germline V gives CDR1 DFQATT, CDR2 SNEGSKA (reference sequence). Trimming took off 6 bases at V and 6 bases at J, with 15 bases between the two ends. The length of the CDR3 is 13 residues. The CDR3 sequence: CSAPEEITNIQYF. CDR3 nucleotides: TGCAGTGCCCCTGAAGAGATTACAAACATTCAGTACTTC.

V gene TRBV29-1 combines with J gene TRBJ2-5, with D possibly TRBD1 on 6 matching bases. Germline loops: CDR1 SQVTM, CDR2 ANQGSEA. The CDR3 totals 12 residues. V lost 5 bases to trimming and J lost 5 bases, with 12 bases between them. The CDR3 bases are TGCAGCGTTACCTCAAGGGGGGAGACCCAGTACTTC. Translating gives CSVTSRGETQYF.

The chain combines TRBV12-3 or TRBV12-4 with TRBJ2-6, with a possible D match to TRBD1 (6 bases). V dropped 3 bases and J dropped 0 bases, with 9 bases sitting between them. CDR3 length equals 16 residues. CDR3: CASSLRTDSGANVLTF. CDR3 bases: TGTGCCAGCAGTTTGAGGACAGACTCTGGGGCCAACGTCCTGACTTTC.

This clonotype was observed a handful of times. The chain carries TRBV7-9 and TRBJ1-2; 7 bases agree with TRBD1. Germline CDR1 reads SEHNR; CDR2 reads FQNEAQ (reference sequence). The length of the CDR3 is 16 residues. The ends lost 6 bases at V and 0 bases at J; junction bases unmatched: 10. CDR3 amino acids: CASSSNRDRANYGYTF. The CDR3 DNA is TGTGCCAGCAGTTCTAACCGGGACAGAGCTAACTATGGCTACACCTTC.

The chain links TRBV7-2 to TRBJ1-2; 7 nucleotides agree with TRBD1. V lost 2 bases, J lost 5 bases, and 11 bases stayed unmatched. The CDR3 loop spans 16 amino acids. Germline V CDR1 and CDR2: SGHTA, FQGNSA. CDR3 amino acids: CASSLRWTGGEYGYTF. The CDR3 DNA sequence: TGTGCCAGCAGCTTACGTTGGACAGGTGGAGAATATGGCTACACCTTC.

This clonotype has just a few counts. The rearrangement links TRBV7-2 to TRBJ2-7; 7 positions match TRBD1. The length of the CDR3 is 15 residues. The J segment lost 1 base and the V segment lost 4 bases, leaving 7 bases of the junction unmatched. CDR1 SGHTA and CDR2 FQGNSA come from the germline V gene. The CDR3 is CASSSTGQPSYEQYF. CDR3 coding DNA: TGTGCCAGCAGCTCAACGGGACAGCCTTCCTACGAGCAGTACTTC.

V is TRBV7-2 and J is TRBJ2-7, with D uncertain. This CDR3 contains 13 residues. Germline lookup yields CDR1 SGHTA and CDR2 FQGNSA. V was clipped by 6 bases and J by 2 bases, with 11 bases between them. The DNA of the CDR3 is TGTGCCAGCAGATGGGCTCTCACCTACGAGCAGTACTTC. Translating it yields CASRWALTYEQYF. Looking up the rest from reference TRBV7-2 and TRBJ2-7 gives the full variable domain: GAGVSQSPSNKVTEKGKDVELRCDPISGHTALYWYRQSLGQGLEFLIYFQGNSAPDKSGLPSDRFSAERTGGSVSTLTIQRTQQEDSAVYLCASRWALTYEQYFGPGTRLTVT.

The chain recombines TRBV7-2 with TRBJ2-7; D call uncertain. V lost 4 bases and J 10 bases, leaving 14 bases between the germline ends. Germline V lookup: CDR1 SGHTA, CDR2 FQGNSA. The CDR3 is 12 residues long. The DNA for the CDR3 is TGTGCCAGCAGCTCCCTCGGCATTACCCAGTACTTC. Encoded protein: CASSSLGITQYF.

V is TRBV5-1 and J is TRBJ2-7; possibly TRBD2 for D (5 bases). Germline V gives CDR1 SGHRS, CDR2 YFSETQ. CDR3 length equals 13 residues. Trimming stripped 3 bases from V and 6 bases from J, with 13 bases between. The CDR3, as DNA: TGCGCCAGCAGCTGGACGGCAGAGGGCGAGCAGTACTTC. It translates to CASSWTAEGEQYF.

This rearrangement joins TRBV20-1 to TRBJ2-7, with TRBD2 identical over 11 bases. Matching the DNA end better, TRBJ2-5 makes the J call doubtful. The CDR3 is 14 residues long. CDR1 is DFQATT, CDR2 SNEGSKA, per germline (reference sequence). CDR3: CSARLLAGVETQYF. CDR3 bases: TGCAGTGCTAGGTTACTAGCGGGAGTAGAGACCCAGTACTTC.